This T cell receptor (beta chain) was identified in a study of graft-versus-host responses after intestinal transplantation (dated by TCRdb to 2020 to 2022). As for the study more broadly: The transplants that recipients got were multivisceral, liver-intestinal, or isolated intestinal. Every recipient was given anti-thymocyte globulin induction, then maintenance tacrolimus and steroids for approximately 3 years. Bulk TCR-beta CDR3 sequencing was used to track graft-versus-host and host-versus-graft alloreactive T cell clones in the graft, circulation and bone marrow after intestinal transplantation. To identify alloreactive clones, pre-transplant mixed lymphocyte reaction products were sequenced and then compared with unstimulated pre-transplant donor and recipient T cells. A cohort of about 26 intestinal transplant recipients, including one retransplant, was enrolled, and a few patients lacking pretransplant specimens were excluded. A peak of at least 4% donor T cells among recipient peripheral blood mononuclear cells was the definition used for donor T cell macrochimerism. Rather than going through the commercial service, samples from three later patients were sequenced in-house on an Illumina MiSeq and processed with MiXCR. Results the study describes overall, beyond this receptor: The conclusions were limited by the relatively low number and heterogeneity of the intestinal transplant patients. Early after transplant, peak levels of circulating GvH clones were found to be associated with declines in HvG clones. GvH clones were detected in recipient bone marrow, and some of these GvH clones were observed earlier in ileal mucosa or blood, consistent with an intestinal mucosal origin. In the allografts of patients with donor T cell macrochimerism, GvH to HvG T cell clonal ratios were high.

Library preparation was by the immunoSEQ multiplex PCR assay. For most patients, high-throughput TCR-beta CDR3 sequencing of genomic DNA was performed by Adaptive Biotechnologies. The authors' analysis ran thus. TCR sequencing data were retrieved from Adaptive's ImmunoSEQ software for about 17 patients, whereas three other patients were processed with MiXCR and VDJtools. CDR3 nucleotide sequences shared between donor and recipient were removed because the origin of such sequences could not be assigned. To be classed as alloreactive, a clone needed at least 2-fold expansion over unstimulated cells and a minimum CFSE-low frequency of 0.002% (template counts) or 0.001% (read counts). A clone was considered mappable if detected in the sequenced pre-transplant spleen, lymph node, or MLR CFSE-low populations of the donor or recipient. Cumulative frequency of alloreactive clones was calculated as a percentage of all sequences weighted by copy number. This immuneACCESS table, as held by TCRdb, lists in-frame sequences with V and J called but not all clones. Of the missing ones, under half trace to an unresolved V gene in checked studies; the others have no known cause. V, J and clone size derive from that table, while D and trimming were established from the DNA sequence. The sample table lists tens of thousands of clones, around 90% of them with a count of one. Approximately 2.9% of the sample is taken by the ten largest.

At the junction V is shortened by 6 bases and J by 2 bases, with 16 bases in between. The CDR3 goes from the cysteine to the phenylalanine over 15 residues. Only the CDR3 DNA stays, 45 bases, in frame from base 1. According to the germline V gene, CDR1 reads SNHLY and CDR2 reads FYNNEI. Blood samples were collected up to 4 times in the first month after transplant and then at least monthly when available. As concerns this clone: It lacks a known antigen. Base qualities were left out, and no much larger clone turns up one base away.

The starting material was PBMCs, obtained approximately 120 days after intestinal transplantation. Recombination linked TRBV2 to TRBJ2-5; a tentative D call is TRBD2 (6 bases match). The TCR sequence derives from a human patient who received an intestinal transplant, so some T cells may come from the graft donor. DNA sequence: TGTGCCAGCAGGGGAGGACTACCTGCACAAGAGACCCAGTACTTC. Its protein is CASRGGLPAQETQYF.